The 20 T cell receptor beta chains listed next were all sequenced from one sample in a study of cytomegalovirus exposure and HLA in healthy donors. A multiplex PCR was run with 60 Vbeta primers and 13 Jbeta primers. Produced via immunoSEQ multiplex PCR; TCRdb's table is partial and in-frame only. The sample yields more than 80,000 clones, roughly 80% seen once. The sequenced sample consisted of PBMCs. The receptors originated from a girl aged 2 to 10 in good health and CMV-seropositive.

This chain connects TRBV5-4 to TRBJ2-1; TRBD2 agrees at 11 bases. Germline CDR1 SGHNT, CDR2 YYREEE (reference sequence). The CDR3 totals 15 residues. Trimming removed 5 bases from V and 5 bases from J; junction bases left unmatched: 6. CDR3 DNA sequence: TGTGCCAGCAGGCTACTAGCGGGAGTGGACAATGAGCAGTTCTTC. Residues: CASRLLAGVDNEQFF.

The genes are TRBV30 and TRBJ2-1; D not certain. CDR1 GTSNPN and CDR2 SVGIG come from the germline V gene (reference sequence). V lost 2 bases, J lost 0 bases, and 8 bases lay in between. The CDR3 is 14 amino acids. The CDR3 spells CAWSRVSSYNEQFF. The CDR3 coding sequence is TGTGCCTGGAGTCGGGTTAGCTCCTACAATGAGCAGTTCTTC.

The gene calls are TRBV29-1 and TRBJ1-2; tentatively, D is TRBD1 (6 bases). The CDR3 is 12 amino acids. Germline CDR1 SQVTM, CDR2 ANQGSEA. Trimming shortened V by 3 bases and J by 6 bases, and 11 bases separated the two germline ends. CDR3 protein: CSVEGRGNGYTF. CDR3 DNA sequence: TGCAGCGTTGAGGGCAGGGGAAATGGCTACACCTTC.

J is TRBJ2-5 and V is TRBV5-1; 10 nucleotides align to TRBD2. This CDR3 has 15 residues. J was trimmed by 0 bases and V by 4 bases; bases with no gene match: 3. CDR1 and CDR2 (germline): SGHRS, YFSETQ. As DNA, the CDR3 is TGCGCCAGCAGCCGAGCGGGAGGGAACCAAGAGACCCAGTACTTC. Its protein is CASSRAGGNQETQYF. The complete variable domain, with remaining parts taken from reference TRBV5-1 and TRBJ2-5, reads KAGVTQTPRYLIKTRGQQVTLSCSPISGHRSVSWYQQTPGQGLQFLFEYFSETQRNKGNFPGRFSGRQFSNSRSEMNVSTLELGDSALYLCASSRAGGNQETQYFGPGTRLLVL.

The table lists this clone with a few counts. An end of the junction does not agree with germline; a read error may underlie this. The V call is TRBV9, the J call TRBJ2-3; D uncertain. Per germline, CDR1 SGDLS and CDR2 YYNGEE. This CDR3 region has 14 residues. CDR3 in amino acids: CASSVGVSGDRQYF. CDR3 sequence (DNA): TGTGCCAGCAGCGTAGGAGTATCCGGAGATAGGCAGTATTTT.

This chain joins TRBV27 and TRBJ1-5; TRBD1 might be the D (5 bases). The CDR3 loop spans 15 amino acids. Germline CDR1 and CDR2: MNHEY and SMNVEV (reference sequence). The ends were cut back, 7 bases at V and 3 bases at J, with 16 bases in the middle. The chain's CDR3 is CASTQTGGYNQPQHF. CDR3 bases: TGTGCCAGCACTCAGACCGGGGGGTACAATCAGCCCCAGCATTTT.

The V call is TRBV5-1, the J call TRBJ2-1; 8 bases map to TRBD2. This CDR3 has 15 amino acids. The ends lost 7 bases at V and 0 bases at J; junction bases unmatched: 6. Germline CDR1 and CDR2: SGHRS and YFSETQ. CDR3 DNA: TGCGCCAGCTCAGAGCGGGGGAACTCCTACAATGAGCAGTTCTTC. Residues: CASSERGNSYNEQFF. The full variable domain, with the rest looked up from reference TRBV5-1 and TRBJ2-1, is KAGVTQTPRYLIKTRGQQVTLSCSPISGHRSVSWYQQTPGQGLQFLFEYFSETQRNKGNFPGRFSGRQFSNSRSEMNVSTLELGDSALYLCASSERGNSYNEQFFGPGTRLTVL.

CDR3 nucleotides: TGTGCCAGCAACAGGGGATATGAAAAACTGTTTTTT. It codes for CASNRGYEKLFF. The chain carries TRBV6-1 and TRBJ1-4; 7 bases line up with TRBD1. V gave up 7 bases and J gave up 6 bases; unmatched junction bases: 2. The CDR3 runs to 12 residues. Germline V gene data show CDR1 as MNHNS and CDR2 as SASEGT.

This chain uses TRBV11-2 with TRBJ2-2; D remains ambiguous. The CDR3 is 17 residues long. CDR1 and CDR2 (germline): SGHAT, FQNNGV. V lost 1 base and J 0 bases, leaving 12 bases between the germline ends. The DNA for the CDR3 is TGTGCCAGCAGCTTAGGGCAGACAATCGCGAACACCGGGGAGCTGTTTTTT. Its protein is CASSLGQTIANTGELFF.

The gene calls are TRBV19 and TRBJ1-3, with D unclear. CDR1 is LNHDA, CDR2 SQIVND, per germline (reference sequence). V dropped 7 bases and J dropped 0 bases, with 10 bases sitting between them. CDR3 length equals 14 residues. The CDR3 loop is CASTPAVSGNTIYF. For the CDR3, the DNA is TGTGCCAGTACCCCCGCGGTCTCTGGAAACACCATATATTTT.

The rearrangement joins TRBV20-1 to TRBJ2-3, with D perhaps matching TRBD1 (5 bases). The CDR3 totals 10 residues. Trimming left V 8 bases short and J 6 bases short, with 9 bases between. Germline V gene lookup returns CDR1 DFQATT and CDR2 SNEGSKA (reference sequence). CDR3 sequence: CSTTVDTQYF. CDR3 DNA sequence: TGCAGTACGACAGTGGATACGCAGTATTTT.

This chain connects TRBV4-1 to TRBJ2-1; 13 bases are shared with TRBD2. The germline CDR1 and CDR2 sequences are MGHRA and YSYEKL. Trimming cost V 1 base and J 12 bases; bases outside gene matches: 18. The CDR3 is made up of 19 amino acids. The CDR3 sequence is CASSQVPQTGTSGKEGQFF. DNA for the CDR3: TGCGCCAGCAGCCAAGTCCCCCAAACCGGGACTAGCGGGAAGGAAGGGCAGTTCTTC.

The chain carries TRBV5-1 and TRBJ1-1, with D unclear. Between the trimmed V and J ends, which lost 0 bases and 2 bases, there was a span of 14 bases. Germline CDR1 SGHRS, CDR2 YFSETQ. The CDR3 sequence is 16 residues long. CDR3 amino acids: CASSLGYTEKNTEAFF. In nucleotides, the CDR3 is TGCGCCAGCAGCTTGGGGTACACGGAGAAAAACACTGAAGCTTTCTTT.

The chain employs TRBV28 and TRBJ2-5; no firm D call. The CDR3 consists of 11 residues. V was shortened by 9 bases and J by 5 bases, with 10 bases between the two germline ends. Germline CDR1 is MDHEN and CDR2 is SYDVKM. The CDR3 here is CASQRSETQYF. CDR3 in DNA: TGTGCCAGTCAACGGAGCGAGACCCAGTACTTC.

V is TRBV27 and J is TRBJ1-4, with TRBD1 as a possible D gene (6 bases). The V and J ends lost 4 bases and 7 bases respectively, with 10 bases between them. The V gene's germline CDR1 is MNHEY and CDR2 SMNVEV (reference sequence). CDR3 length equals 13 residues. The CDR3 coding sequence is TGTGCCAGCAGTTACAGGGACGGTGAAAAACTGTTTTTT. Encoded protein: CASSYRDGEKLFF.

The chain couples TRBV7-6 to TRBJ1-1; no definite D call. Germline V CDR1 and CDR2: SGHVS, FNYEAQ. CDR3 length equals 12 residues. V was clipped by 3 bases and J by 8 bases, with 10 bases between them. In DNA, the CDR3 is TGTGCCAGCAGCTTGGCAGGCCGGGAAGCTTTCTTT. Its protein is CASSLAGREAFF.

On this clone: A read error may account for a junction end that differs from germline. This chain's CDR3 is CASSLSAGGYSSF. Written as DNA, the CDR3 is TGTGCCAGCAGTTTATCGGCTGGCGGCTACTCGAGCTTC. This chain links TRBV28 with TRBJ2-7; no clear D gene. CDR3 size: 13 residues. The V gene's germline CDR1 is MDHEN and CDR2 SYDVKM.

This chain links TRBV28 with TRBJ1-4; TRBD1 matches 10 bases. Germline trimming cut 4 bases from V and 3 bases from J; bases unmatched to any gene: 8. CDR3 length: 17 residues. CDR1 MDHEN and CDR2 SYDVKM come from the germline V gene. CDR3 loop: CASSSWDRGRSNEKLFF. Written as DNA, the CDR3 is TGTGCCAGCAGTTCCTGGGACAGGGGTAGGTCTAATGAAAAACTGTTTTTT.

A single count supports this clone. In nucleotides, the CDR3 is TGTGCCAGCAGTGAATGGGGGGTACCGTTGAACACTGAAGCTTTCTTT. It specifies CASSEWGVPLNTEAFF. The V call is TRBV6-1, the J call TRBJ1-1; possible D gene TRBD1, 5 bases. CDR1 and CDR2 (germline): MNHNS, SASEGT. The CDR3 runs to 16 residues. V gave up 2 bases and J gave up 0 bases, with 13 bases separating them.

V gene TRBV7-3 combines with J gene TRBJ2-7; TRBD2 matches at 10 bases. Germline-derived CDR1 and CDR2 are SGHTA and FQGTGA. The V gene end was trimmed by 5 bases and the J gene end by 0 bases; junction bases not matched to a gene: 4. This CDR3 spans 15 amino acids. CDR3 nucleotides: TGTGCCAGCAGCCCCTCTAGCGGGAGCTCCTACGAGCAGTACTTC. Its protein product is CASSPSSGSSYEQYF.